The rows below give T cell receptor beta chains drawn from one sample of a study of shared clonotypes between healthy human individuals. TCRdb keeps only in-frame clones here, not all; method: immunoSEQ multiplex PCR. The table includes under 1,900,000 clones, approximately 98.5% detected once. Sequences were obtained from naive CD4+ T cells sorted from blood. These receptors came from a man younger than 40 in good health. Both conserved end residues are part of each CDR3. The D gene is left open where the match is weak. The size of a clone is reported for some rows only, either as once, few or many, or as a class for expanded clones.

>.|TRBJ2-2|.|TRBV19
TGTGCCAGTAGTAGGCGCCTGAACACCGGGGAGCTGTTTTTT
CASSRRLNTGELFF
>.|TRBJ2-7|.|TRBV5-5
TGTGCCAGCAGCCACCCCAGGGTAAACGAGCAGTACTTC
CASSHPRVNEQYF
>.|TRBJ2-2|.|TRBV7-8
TGTGCCAGCAGCTCCATCTGGACGAACACCGGGGAGCTGTTTTTT
CASSSIWTNTGELFF
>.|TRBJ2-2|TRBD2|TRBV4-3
TGCGCCAGCAGCCAAGATTGGCTAGCGGGTGCAACCGGGGAGCTGTTTTTT
CASSQDWLAGATGELFF
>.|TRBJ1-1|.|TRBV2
TGTGCCAGCAGTCCCGAATGGGAGTCTGAAGCTTTCTTT
CASSPEWESEAFF
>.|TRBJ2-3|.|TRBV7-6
TGTGCCAGCAGCTTAGCGAACTCGGGGGCAGATACGCAGTATTTT
CASSLANSGADTQYF
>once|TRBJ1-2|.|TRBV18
TGTGCCAGCTCACCAGGCGACGGGACGCTTCATGGCTACACCTTC
CASSPGDGTLHGYTF
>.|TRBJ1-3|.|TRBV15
TGTGCCACCAGTAAGGGGGTACTCAGCTCTGGAAACACCATATATTTT
CATSKGVLSSGNTIYF
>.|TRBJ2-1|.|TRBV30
TGTGCCTGGAGAGGTTGGAGGAGCTCCTACAATGAGCAGTTCTTC
CAWRGWRSSYNEQFF
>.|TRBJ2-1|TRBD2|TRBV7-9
TGTGCCACCGCCATCGGGACTAGATACAATGAGCAGTTCTTC
CATAIGTRYNEQFF
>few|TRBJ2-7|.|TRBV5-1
TGCGCCAGCAGCTTACAGGGGGGGACTGTCGAGCAGTACTTC
CASSLQGGTVEQYF
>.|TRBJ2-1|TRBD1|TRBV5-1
TGCGCCAGCAGCTCGGACAGGGGGTCTGAGCAGTTCTTC
CASSSDRGSEQFF
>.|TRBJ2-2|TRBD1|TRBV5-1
TGCGCCAGCAGTTGGGACAGTTGGAACACCGGGGAGCTGTTTTTT
CASSWDSWNTGELFF
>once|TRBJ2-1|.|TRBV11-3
TGTGCCAGCAGCCAAATTTCCAATGAGCAGTTCTTC
CASSQISNEQFF
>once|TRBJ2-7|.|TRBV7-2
TGTGCCAGCAGCTCGTACAGGGCTTCACGCGAGCAGTACTTC
CASSSYRASREQYF
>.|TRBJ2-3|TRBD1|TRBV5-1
TGCGCCAGCAGCCCTGACAGGGTCAACACAGATACGCAGTATTTT
CASSPDRVNTDTQYF
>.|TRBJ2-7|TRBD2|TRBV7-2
TGTGCCAGCAGCTTAATCGCGAACGGGAGGGTTAACGAGCAGTACTTC
CASSLIANGRVNEQYF
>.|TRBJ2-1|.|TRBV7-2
TGTGCCAGCAGCTTAGTAGGGAAAGGGGGGAATGAGCAGTTCTTC
CASSLVGKGGNEQFF
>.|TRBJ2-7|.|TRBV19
TGTGCCAGTAGTTCTCCCCACGGACACTCCGGGGAGTACTTC
CASSSPHGHSGEYF
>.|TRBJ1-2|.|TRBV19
TGTGCCAGTAGTAGAAACCTGCACTATGGCTACACCTTC
CASSRNLHYGYTF
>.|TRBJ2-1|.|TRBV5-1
TGCGCCAGCAGCGAGGACCCCTACAATGAGCAGTTCTTC
CASSEDPYNEQFF
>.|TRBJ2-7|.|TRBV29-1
TGCAGCGTTAAACTGAAGCACTACGAGCAGTACTTC
CSVKLKHYEQYF
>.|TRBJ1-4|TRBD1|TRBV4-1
TGCGCCAGCAGCCCACCTTGGGGCAGGGGGTTTGAAAAACTGTTTTTT
CASSPPWGRGFEKLFF
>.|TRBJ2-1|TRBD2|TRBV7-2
TGTGCCAGCAGCCCACGTAGCGGGAGGGCATACAATGAGCAGTTCTTC
CASSPRSGRAYNEQFF
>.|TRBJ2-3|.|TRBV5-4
TGTGCCAGCAGCTTGGGGGCTGAGGATACGCAGTATTTT
CASSLGAEDTQYF
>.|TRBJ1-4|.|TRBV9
TGTGCCAGCAGCCAGACCGCGGACACAACTAATGAAAAACTGTTTTTT
CASSQTADTTNEKLFF
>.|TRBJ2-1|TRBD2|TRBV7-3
TGTGCCAGCAGCTTGTTAGCGGGAGTGTCCTACAATGAGCAGTTCTTC
CASSLLAGVSYNEQFF
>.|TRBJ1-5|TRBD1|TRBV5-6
TGTGCCAGCAGCTTGGGAGGGACAGACAATCAGCCCCAGCATTTT
CASSLGGTDNQPQHF
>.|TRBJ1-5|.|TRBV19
TGTGCCAGTAGTATAGGGGGTGAGGGGCAATTCAATCAGCCCCAGCATTTT
CASSIGGEGQFNQPQHF
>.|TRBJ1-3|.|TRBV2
TGTGCCATCACAGGAGGTTCCTCCGGAAACACCATATATTTT
CAITGGSSGNTIYF
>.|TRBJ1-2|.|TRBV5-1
TGCGCCAGCAGCTTGGTCAGGGACTATGGCTACACCTTC
CASSLVRDYGYTF
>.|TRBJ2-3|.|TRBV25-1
TGTGCCAGCAGTGAATTCGGCGGAGATACGCAGTATTTT
CASSEFGGDTQYF
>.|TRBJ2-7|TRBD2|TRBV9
TGTGCCAGCAGCGTATACGCGGGAGGGTACGAGCAGTACTTC
CASSVYAGGYEQYF
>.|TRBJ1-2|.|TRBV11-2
TGTGCCAGCAGCTTAGGAGGATCGAGGGGCTACACCTTC
CASSLGGSRGYTF